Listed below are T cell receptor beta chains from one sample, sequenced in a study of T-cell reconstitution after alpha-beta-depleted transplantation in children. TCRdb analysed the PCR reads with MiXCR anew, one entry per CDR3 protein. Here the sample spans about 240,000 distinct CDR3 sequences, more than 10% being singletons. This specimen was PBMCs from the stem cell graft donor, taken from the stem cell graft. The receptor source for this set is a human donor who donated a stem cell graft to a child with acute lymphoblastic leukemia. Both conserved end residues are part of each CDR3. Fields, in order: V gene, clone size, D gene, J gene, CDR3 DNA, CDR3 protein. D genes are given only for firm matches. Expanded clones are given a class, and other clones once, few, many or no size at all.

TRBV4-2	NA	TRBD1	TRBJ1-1	TGTGCCAGCAGCCAAGAAGGGACAGGCAGAACTGAAGCTTTCTTT	CASSQEGTGRTEAFF
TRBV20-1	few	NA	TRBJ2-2	TGCAGTGCTAGAGGCCAGCTAAACACCGGGGAGCTGTTTTTT	CSARGQLNTGELFF
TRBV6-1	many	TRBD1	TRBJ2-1	TGTGCCAGTGGGACAGAAAGCCACAATGAGCAGTTCTTC	CASGTESHNEQFF
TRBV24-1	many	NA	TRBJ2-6	TGTGCCACCAGCTCTGGGGCCAACGTCCTGACTTTC	CATSSGANVLTF
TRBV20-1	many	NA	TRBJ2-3	TGCAGTGCTAGTACCTCCGCGGCAGGGTTGACAGATACGCAGTATTTT	CSASTSAAGLTDTQYF
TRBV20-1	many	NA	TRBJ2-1	TGCAGTGCTAGATCCGGGGGCTCCTACAATGAGCAGTTCTTC	CSARSGGSYNEQFF
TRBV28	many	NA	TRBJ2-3	TGTGCCAGCAGCCCGAGAGAGTCCCCTAGCACAGATACGCAGTATTTT	CASSPRESPSTDTQYF
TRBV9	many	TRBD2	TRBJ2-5	TGTGCCAGCAGTCCGGGACTAGCTAAAGAGACCCAGTACTTC	CASSPGLAKETQYF
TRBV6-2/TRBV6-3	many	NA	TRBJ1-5	TGTGCCAGCACCCCGGCAGCCAATCAGCCCCAGCATTTT	CASTPAANQPQHF
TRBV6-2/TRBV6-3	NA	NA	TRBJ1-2	TGTGCCAGCAGTTATCAAGACCGGAATGGCTACACCTTC	CASSYQDRNGYTF
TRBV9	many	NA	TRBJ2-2	TGTGCCAGCAGCTCTATCCTTCTTGGGACCGGGGAGCTGTTTTTT	CASSSILLGTGELFF
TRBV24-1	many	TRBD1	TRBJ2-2	TGTGCCACCAGTGACCAGGGGGCGGACACCGGGGAGCTGTTTTTT	CATSDQGADTGELFF
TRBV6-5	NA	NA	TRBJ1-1	TGTGCCAGCAGTTACACCTCGGAAAGAAACACTGAAGCTTTCTTT	CASSYTSERNTEAFF
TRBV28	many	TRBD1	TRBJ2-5	TGTGCCAGCAGTCGGGGACAGCACCCAGAGACCCAGTACTTC	CASSRGQHPETQYF
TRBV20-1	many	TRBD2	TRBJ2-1	TGCAGTGCCGGCCCCAGCGGGAGCCACAATGAGCAGTTCTTC	CSAGPSGSHNEQFF
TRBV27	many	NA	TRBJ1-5	TGTGCCAGCAGTTTATGGAGGGGGATACAGCCCCAGCATTTT	CASSLWRGIQPQHF
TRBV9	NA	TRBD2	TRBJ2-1	TGTGCCAGCAGCGTCAGGACTAGCGGAAGCTCCTACAATGAGCAGTTCTTC	CASSVRTSGSSYNEQFF
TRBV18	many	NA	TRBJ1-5	TGTGCCAGCTCACCACTCGGGATGGGCCAGCCCCAGCATTTT	CASSPLGMGQPQHF
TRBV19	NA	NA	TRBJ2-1	TGTGCCAGTAGTATGGATGGCTGGAATGAGCAGTTCTTC	CASSMDGWNEQFF
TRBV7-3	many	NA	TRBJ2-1	TGTGCCAGCAGCTTAGGGGGACTTAGCCCGTTCTTC	CASSLGGLSPFF
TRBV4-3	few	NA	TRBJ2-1	TGCGCCAGCAGCCGGACTGCGGGGACGAGCTCCTACAATGAGCAGTTCTTC	CASSRTAGTSSYNEQFF
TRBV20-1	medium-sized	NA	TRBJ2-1	TGCAGTGCTAGAGACCCGGACTGGCAAACCAATGAGCAGTTCTTC	CSARDPDWQTNEQFF
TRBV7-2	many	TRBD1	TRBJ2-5	TGTGCCAGCAGCTGGGACAGGGGAGAGACCCAGTACTTC	CASSWDRGETQYF
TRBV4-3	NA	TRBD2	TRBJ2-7	TGCGCCAGCAGCTCGAGACTAGCCGCCTACGAGCAGTACTTC	CASSSRLAAYEQYF
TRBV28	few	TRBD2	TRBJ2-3	TGTGCCAGCAGTTTAATCGGCCGGACTAGCGCTACAGATACGCAGTATTTT	CASSLIGRTSATDTQYF
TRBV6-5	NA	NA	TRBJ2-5	TGTGCCAGCAGTTACCGACGGAGCGGTAATCAAGAGACCCAGTACTTC	CASSYRRSGNQETQYF
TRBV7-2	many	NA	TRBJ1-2	TGTGCCAGCAGCTTAATCTCAGGGTCGGACTATGGCTACACCTTC	CASSLISGSDYGYTF
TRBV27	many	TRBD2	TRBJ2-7	TGTGCCAGCAGTACTAGCGGGTACGAGCAGTACTTC	CASSTSGYEQYF
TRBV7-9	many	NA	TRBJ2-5	TGTGCCAGCAGCACGGGATTGGGGGGAGAGACCCAGTACTTC	CASSTGLGGETQYF
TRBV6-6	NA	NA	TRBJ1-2	TGTGCCATCTCCGAAGGGGTCGGGGGCTACACCTTC	CAISEGVGGYTF
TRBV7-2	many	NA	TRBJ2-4	TGTGCCAGCAGCGGAACATGGCAGGTCATTCAGTACTTC	CASSGTWQVIQYF
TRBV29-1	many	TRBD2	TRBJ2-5	TGCAGCGGTATAGCGGGACGGGAGACCCAGTACTTC	CSGIAGRETQYF